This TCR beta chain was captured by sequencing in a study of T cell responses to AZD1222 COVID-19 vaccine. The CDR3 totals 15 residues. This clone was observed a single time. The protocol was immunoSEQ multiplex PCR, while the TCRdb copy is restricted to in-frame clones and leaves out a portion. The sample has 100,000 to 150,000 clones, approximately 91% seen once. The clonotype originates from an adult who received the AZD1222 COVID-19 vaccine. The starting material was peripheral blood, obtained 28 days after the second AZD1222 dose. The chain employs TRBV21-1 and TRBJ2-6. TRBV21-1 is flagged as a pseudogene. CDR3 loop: CASSKGHSGANVLTF. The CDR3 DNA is TGTGCCAGCAGCAAAGGCCACTCTGGGGCCAACGTCCTGACTTTC.